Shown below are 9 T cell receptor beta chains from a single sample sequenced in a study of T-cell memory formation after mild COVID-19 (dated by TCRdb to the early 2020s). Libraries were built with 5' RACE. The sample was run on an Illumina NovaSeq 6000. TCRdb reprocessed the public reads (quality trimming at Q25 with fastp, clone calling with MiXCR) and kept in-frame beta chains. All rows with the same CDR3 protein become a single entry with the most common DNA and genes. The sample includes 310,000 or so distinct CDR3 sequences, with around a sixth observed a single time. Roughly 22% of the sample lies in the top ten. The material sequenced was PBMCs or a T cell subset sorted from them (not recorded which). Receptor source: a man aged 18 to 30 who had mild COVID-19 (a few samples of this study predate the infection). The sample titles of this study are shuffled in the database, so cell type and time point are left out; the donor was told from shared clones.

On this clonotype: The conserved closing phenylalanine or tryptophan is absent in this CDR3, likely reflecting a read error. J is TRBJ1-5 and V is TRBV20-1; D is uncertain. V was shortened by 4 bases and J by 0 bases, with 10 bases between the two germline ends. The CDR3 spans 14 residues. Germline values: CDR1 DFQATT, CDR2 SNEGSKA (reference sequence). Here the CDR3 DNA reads TGCAGTGCTATTTCCGGAAATAGCAATCAGCCCCAGCATTTG. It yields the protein CSAISGNSNQPQHL.

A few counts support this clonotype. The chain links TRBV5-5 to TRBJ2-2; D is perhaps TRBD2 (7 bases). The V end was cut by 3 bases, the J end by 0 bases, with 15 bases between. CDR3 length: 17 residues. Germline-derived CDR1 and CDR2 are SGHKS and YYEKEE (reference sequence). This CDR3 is CASSSFGGGPNTGELFF. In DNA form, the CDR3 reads TGTGCCAGCAGCTCTTTTGGCGGGGGCCCGAACACCGGGGAGCTGTTTTTT.

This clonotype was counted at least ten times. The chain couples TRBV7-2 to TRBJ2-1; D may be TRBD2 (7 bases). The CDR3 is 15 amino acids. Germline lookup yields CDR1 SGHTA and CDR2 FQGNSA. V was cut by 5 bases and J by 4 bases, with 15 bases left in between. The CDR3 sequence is CASSQRGGRYNEQFF. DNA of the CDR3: TGTGCCAGCAGCCAAAGGGGGGGAAGATACAATGAGCAGTTCTTC.

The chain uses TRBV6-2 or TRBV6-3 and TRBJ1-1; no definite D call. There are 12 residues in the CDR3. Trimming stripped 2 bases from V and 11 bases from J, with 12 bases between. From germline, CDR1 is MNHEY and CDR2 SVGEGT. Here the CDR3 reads CASSYALFGAFF. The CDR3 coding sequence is TGTGCCAGCAGTTACGCCCTTTTTGGGGCTTTCTTT.

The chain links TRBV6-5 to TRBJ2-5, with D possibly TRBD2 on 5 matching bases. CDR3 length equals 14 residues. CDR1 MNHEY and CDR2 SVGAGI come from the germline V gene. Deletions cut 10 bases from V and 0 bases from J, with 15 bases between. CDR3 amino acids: CATRGLQYQETQYF. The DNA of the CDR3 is TGTGCCACCCGCGGGCTGCAGTACCAAGAGACCCAGTACTTC.

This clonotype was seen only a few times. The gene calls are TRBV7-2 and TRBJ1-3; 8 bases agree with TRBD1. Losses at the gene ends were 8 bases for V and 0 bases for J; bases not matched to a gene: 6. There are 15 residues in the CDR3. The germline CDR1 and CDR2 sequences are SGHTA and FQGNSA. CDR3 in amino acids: CASSKTGASGNTIYF. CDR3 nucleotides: TGTGCCAGCTCGAAGACAGGGGCCTCTGGAAACACCATATATTTT.

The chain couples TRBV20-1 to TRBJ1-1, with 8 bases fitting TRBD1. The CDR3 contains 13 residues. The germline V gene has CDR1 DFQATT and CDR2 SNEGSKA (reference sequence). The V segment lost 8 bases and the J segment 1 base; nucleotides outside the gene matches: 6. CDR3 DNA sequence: TGCAGTTCGCGACAGGGGTGGAACACTGAAGCTTTCTTT. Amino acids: CSSRQGWNTEAFF.

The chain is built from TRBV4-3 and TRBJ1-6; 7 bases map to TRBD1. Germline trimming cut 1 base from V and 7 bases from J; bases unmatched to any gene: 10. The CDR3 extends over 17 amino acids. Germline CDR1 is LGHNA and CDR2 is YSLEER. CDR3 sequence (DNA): TGCGCCAGCAGCCAAGTGCTGTTTGGGACAGAGAATTCACCCCTCCACTTT. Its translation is CASSQVLFGTENSPLHF.

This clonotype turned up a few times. The CDR3 DNA follows: TGTGCCAGTAGTATTATGGCCAGGCTCGATCAGCCCCAGCATTTT. This encodes CASSIMARLDQPQHF. The chain employs TRBV19 and TRBJ1-5, with unresolved D. Germline lookup yields CDR1 LNHDA and CDR2 SQIVND (reference sequence). The CDR3 is 15 amino acids. V gave up 3 bases and J gave up 5 bases, with 14 bases separating them.